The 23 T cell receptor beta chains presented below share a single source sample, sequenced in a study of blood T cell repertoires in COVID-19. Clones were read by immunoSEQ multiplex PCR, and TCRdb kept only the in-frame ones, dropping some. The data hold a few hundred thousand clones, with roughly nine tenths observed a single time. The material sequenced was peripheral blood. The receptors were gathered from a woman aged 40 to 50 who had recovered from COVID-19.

The CDR3 DNA is TGTGCCAGCTCGGGACAGAGCAATCAGCCCCAGCATTTT. Translation: CASSGQSNQPQHF. The genes are TRBV12-3 or TRBV12-4 and TRBJ1-5, with TRBD1 matching 7 bases. Trimming removed 8 bases from V and 1 base from J; junction bases left unmatched: 2. The CDR3 is 13 residues long.

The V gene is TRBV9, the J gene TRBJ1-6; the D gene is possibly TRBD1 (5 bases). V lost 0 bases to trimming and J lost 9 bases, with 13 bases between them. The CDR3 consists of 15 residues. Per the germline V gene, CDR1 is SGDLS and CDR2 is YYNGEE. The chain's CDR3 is CASSVVLGAASPLHF. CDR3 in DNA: TGTGCCAGCAGCGTAGTATTAGGGGCAGCTTCACCCCTCCACTTT.

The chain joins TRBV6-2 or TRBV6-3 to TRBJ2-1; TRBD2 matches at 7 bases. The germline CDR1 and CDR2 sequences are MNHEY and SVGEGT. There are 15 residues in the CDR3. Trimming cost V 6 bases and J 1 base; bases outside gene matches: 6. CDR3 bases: TGTGCCAGCAGCTTAGCGGGCTCTTCCTACAATGAGCAGTTCTTC. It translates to CASSLAGSSYNEQFF.

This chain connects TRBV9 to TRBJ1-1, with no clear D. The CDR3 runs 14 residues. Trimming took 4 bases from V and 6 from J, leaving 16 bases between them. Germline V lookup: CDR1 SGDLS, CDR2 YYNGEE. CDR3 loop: CASSPVHGSAEAFF. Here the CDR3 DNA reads TGTGCCAGCAGCCCCGTACACGGCAGCGCTGAAGCTTTCTTT.

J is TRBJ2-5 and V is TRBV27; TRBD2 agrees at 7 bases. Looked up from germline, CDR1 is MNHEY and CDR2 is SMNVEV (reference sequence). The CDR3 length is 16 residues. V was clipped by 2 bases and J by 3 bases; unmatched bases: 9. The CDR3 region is CASSLRLAVGKETQYF. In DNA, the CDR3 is TGTGCCAGCAGTTTAAGGCTAGCGGTGGGTAAAGAGACCCAGTACTTC.

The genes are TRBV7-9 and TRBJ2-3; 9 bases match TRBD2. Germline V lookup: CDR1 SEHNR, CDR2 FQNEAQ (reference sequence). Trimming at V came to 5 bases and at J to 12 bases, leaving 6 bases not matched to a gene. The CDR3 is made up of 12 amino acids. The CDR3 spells CASSRSGSPQYF. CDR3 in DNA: TGTGCCAGCAGCCGTAGCGGGAGCCCCCAGTATTTT.

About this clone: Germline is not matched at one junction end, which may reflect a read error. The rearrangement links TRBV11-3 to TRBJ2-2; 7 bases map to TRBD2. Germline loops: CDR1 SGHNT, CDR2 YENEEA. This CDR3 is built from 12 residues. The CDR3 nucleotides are TGTGCCAGCAGCTTAGCAGGGAGGGAACTGTTTTTT. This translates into CASSLAGRELFF.

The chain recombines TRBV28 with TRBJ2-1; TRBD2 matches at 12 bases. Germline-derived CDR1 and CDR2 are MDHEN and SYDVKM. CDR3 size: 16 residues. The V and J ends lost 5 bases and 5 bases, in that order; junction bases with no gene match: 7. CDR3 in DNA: TGTGCCAGCAGTCCTCCTGGACTAGCGGGGAACAATGAGCAGTTCTTC. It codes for CASSPPGLAGNNEQFF.

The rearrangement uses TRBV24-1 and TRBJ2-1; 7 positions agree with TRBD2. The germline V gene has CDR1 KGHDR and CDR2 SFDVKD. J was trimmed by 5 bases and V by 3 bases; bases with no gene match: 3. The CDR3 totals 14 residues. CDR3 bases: TGTGCCACCAGTGATCGGACTAGAGACAATGAGCAGTTCTTC. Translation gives CATSDRTRDNEQFF.

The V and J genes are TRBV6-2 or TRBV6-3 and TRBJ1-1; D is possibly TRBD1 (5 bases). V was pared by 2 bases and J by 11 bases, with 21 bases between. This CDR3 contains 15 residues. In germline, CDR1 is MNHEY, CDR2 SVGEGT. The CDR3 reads CASSYDRKGRLEAFF. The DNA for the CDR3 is TGTGCCAGCAGTTACGATCGTAAGGGGCGACTCGAGGCTTTCTTT.

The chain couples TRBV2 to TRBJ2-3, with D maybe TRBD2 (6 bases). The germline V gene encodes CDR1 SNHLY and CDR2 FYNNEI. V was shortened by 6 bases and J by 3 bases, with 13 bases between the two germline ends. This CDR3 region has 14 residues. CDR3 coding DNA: TGTGCCAGCAGCCCGGGACTGTCGACAGATACGCAGTATTTT. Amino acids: CASSPGLSTDTQYF.

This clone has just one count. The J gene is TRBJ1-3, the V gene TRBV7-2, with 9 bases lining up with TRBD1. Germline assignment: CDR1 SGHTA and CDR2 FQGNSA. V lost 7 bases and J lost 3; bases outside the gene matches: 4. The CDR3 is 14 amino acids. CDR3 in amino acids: CASNTGGSGNTIYF. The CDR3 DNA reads TGTGCCAGCAACACAGGGGGCAGTGGAAACACCATATATTTT.

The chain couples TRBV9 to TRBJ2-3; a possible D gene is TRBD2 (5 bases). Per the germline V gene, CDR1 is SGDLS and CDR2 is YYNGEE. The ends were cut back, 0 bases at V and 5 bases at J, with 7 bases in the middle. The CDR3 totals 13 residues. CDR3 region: CASSVAGLDTQYF. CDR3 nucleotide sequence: TGTGCCAGCAGCGTAGCTGGACTAGATACGCAGTATTTT.

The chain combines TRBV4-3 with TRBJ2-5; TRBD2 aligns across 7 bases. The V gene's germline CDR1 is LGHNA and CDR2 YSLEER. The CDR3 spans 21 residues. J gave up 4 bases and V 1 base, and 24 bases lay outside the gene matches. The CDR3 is CASSQALTGLSDQNPRETQYF. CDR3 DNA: TGCGCCAGCAGCCAAGCGCTGACGGGACTATCCGACCAAAACCCCCGAGAGACCCAGTACTTC.

The CDR3 reads CASSEFGDRVNQPQHF. The CDR3 DNA reads TGTGCCAGCAGTGAATTTGGGGACAGGGTCAATCAGCCCCAGCATTTT. The genes are TRBV6-1 and TRBJ1-5, with 9 positions matching TRBD1. V dropped 2 bases and J dropped 3; count of bases not matched to a gene: 5. The length of the CDR3 is 16 residues. The germline gives CDR1 MNHNS, CDR2 SASEGT.

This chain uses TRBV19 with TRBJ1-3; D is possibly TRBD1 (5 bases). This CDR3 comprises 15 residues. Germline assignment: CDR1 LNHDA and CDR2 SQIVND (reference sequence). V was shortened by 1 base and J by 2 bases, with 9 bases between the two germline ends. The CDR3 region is CASSIAPTAGNTIYF. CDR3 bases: TGTGCCAGTAGTATAGCGCCGACAGCTGGAAACACCATATATTTT.

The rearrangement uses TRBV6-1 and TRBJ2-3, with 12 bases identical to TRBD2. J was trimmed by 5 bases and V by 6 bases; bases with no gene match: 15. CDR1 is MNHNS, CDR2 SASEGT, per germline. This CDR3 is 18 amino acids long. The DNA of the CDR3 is TGTGCCAGCAGAGAACGACTAGCGGGGGCCCTAGTGGGAGATACGCAGTATTTT. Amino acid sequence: CASRERLAGALVGDTQYF.

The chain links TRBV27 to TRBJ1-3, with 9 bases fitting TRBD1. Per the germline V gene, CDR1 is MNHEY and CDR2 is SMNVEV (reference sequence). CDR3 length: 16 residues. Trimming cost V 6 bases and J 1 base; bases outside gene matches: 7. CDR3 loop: CASSTSGTGSGNTIYF. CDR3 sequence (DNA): TGTGCCAGCAGCACCTCCGGGACAGGGTCTGGAAACACCATATATTTT.

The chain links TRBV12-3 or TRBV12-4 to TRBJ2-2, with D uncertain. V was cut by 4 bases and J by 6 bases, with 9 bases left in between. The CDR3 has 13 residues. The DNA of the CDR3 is TGTGCCAGCAGTTCCACTCTTCCCGGGGAGCTGTTTTTT. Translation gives CASSSTLPGELFF.

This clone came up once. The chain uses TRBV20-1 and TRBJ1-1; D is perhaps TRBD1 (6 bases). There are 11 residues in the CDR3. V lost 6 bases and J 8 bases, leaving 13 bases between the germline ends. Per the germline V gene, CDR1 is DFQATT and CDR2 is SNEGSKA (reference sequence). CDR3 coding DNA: TGCAGTGCCCGCAGGGGATCCGAAGCTTTCTTT. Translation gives CSARRGSEAFF.

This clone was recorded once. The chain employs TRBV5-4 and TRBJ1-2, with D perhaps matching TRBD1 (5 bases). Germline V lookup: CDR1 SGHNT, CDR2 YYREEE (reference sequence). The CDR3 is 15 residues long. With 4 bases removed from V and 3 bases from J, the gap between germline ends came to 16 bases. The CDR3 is CASSQEGQGDYGYTF. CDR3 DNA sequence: TGTGCCAGCAGCCAGGAGGGGCAGGGAGACTATGGCTACACCTTC.

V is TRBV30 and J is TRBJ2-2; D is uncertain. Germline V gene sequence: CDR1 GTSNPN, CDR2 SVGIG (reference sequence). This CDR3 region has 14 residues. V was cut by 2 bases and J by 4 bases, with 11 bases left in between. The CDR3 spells CAWSTPPGTGELFF. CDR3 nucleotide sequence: TGTGCCTGGAGTACCCCTCCGGGCACCGGGGAGCTGTTTTTT.

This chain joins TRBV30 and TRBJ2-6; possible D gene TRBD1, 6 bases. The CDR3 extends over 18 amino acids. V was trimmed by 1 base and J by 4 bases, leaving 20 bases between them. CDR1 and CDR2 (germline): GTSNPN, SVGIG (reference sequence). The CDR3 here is CAWSAVQGLPSGANVLTF. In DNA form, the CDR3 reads TGTGCCTGGAGTGCCGTACAGGGTTTACCGTCCGGGGCCAACGTCCTGACTTTC.